The sequence of this TCR beta chain was determined in a study of cytomegalovirus exposure and HLA in healthy donors. Regarding the study as a whole: A later analysis showed TCR association rates differing by HLA locus, peaking at DRB1 and lowest at HLA-C. In a later analysis, a missense DCLRE1C variant was linked to TCR beta V- and J-gene trimming.

The CDR3 runs to 15 residues. The V end lost 5 bases, the J end lost 4 bases, and 12 bases lay between the germline ends. Germline lookup yields CDR1 SEHNR and CDR2 FQNEAQ (reference sequence). With 60 Vbeta and 13 Jbeta primers, the PCR was carried out. Method: immunoSEQ multiplex PCR; TCRdb's copy keeps in-frame clones and lacks some. The sample gives about 150,000 clones, 79% of which show up once; around 6.5% is in the top ten. Comment on this clone: Its antigen is not known.

This receptor was taken from a man between 50 and 59 years old in good health and CMV-seropositive. The chain is built from TRBV7-9 and TRBJ1-6, with D possibly matching TRBD1 (5 bases). Material: PBMCs. The chain's CDR3 is CASSLGGSYNSPLHF. The CDR3, as DNA: TGTGCCAGCAGCCTCGGGGGAAGTTATAATTCACCCCTCCACTTT.